Listed below are T cell receptor beta chains from one sample, sequenced in a study of T cells in Graves' hyperthyroidism and ophthalmopathy. TCRdb re-derived calls from the multiplex PCR reads in MiXCR, one entry per CDR3 protein. The sample contains 490,000 or so distinct CDR3 sequences, 35% to 50% of which appear only once. Source material: peripheral blood or thyroid tissue (not recorded which). Receptors originate from an adult woman with Graves' disease, either hyperthyroidism or ophthalmopathy (not recorded which). CDR3s include the opening cysteine and the closing phenylalanine or tryptophan.

>TRBJ1-1|TRBV19
CASSTSDRVPESAFF
>TRBJ1-1|TRBV14
CASSQDFQGEAFF
>TRBJ2-2|TRBV20-1
CSARVPGHDYTGELFF
>TRBJ1-1|TRBV10-3
CAISQTANTEAFF
>-|TRBV7-9
CASSSGTGSGSYNEQFF
>TRBJ2-3|TRBV11-2
CASRLGGQITDTQYF
>TRBJ2-3|TRBV25-1
CASSELPGQRYF
>TRBJ1-5|TRBV19
CASRGRGTDAGNQPQHF
>TRBJ2-5|TRBV20-1
CSARDWTLAAEETQYF
>TRBJ1-2|TRBV2
CASSVGTRVYGYTF
>TRBJ2-5|TRBV7-9
CASSLAEEGETQYF
>TRBJ1-1|TRBV9
CASSVGGPTEAFF
>TRBJ1-6|TRBV15
CATSRAGGSLHF
>TRBJ2-5|TRBV7-2
CASALQGQETQYF
>TRBJ1-2|TRBV29-1
CSVWGQGVYGYTF
>TRBJ1-1|TRBV7-3
CASSLTSQGMNTEAFF
>TRBJ1-2|TRBV11-1
CASSLGPDRGNGYTF
>TRBJ2-5|TRBV6-5
CASSYPGQGQETQYF
>TRBJ1-4|TRBV5-4
CASSITAATNEKLFF
>TRBJ1-2|TRBV24-1
CATSEETGVYGYTF
>TRBJ2-2|TRBV5-1
CASSLALVANTGELFF
>TRBJ2-5|TRBV15
CATSRDRAAGAMETQYF
>TRBJ1-5|TRBV9
CASSSGLGNQPQHF
>TRBJ1-4|TRBV7-6
CASSLSRTGSREKLFF
>TRBJ1-2|TRBV7-9
CASSSPGGARNNNGYTF
>TRBJ1-6|TRBV5-1
CASSRDRPQSPLHF
>TRBJ1-2|TRBV20-1
CSARPRGTLRKNYGYTF
>TRBJ1-3|TRBV6-5
CASSYAGVGNTIYF
>TRBJ2-5|TRBV6-6
CASSPGSRETQYF
>TRBJ2-7|TRBV5-1
CASSGGETGAEEQYF
>TRBJ1-4|TRBV29-1
CSVEAGGRKLFF
>TRBJ2-7|TRBV15
CATSSLSLAGGSYEQYF
>TRBJ2-2|TRBV5-6
CASSFSPGAGELFF
>TRBJ2-5|TRBV5-1
CASTAGTTQETQYF
>TRBJ1-2|TRBV7-6
CASSVGGGNTF
>TRBJ2-7|TRBV7-9
CASSTTPHEQYF
>TRBJ2-2|TRBV2
CASSVQATNTGELFF
>TRBJ2-1|TRBV2
CASSAWENEQFF
>TRBJ2-2|TRBV7-7
CATRQGGSGELFF
>TRBJ1-1|TRBV6-6
CASSYAAPGGAFF
>TRBJ2-5|TRBV3-1
CASSPFLAAETQYF
>TRBJ2-5|TRBV4-1
CASSQDGAGAGETQYF
>TRBJ2-2|TRBV25-1
CASSGLAAYIHNTGELFF
>TRBJ2-5|TRBV2
CASSAGSETQYF
>TRBJ2-7|TRBV20-1
CSASWREHSYEQYF
>TRBJ2-5|TRBV7-9
CASSLGGTGGETQYF
>TRBJ1-1|TRBV3-1
CASSQDFRGVNTEAFF
>TRBJ2-7|TRBV7-8
CASSLRDPYEQYF
>TRBJ1-3|TRBV10-3
CAISAQGRPTSSGNTIYF
>TRBJ2-7|TRBV10-3
CAISESMVAGVYEQYF
>TRBJ1-4|TRBV4-3
CASSQDGATEEKLFF
>TRBJ1-5|TRBV10-3
CAISYYRGNQPQHF